The count of the clone carrying this T cell receptor (beta chain) is one. The source of the sample is a study of blood T cell repertoires in COVID-19. Study details: Samples came from the United States, Italy and Spain, spanning acute and convalescent COVID-19. The analysed material was cDNA or gDNA that came from T cells, B-cell-depleted T cells, or PBMCs.

As handled by the study authors: Amplification of reference gene primers provided the estimated nucleated cell counts. The data were produced by immunoSEQ multiplex PCR, yet TCRdb's version contains in-frame clones alone and is incomplete. Clone size and the V and J calls come from that table; the DNA yielded D and trimming. The sample includes about 140,000 clones, over 65% of them seen just once. CDR1 and CDR2 (germline): WSHSY, SAAADI. The CDR3 consists of 14 residues. Trimming stripped 7 bases from V and 4 bases from J, with 13 bases between. The clonotype comes from a man in his fifties or sixties with acute or convalescent COVID-19. Sequencing input: peripheral blood. The J gene is TRBJ2-2, the V gene TRBV10-2; D is possibly TRBD1 (6 bases). CDR3 amino acids: CASTQRGTTGELFF. CDR3 bases: TGCGCCAGCACCCAAAGGGGGACCACCGGGGAGCTGTTTTTT.